Listed below are T cell receptor beta chains from one sample, sequenced in a study of blood T cell repertoires in COVID-19. Here immunoSEQ multiplex PCR was the method, and the copy in TCRdb shows in-frame clones only, minus some. The sample records 400,000 or so clones, about 87% being singletons. The sample comprised peripheral blood. These receptors were taken from a man younger than 35 with COVID-19, enrolled during active disease. Each CDR3 is given with its conserved first and last residue. A D gene is named only where the DNA matches it firmly. Expanded clones are given a class, and other clones once, few, many or no size at all.

J: TRBJ1-2
size: NA
D: NA
V: TRBV12-3/TRBV12-4
CDR3: CASSPPGGGYTF
DNA: TGTGCCAGCAGTCCGCCCGGCGGTGGCTACACCTTC

J: TRBJ1-5
size: few
D: NA
V: TRBV27
CDR3: CASSFAGARNQPQHF
DNA: TGTGCCAGCAGTTTTGCAGGGGCAAGGAATCAGCCCCAGCATTTT

J: TRBJ2-7
size: NA
D: NA
V: TRBV5-6
CDR3: CASSLGGWEQYF
DNA: TGTGCCAGCAGCTTGGGCGGTTGGGAGCAGTACTTC

J: TRBJ2-1
size: once
D: TRBD1
V: TRBV7-3
CDR3: CASSSPGQGINEQFF
DNA: TGTGCCAGCAGCTCACCGGGACAGGGTATTAATGAGCAGTTCTTC

J: TRBJ1-2
size: NA
D: NA
V: TRBV24-1
CDR3: CATSDLHRTKTNYGYTF
DNA: TGTGCCACCAGTGATTTGCACCGGACAAAAACCAACTATGGCTACACCTTC

J: TRBJ2-2
size: NA
D: TRBD2
V: TRBV12-5
CDR3: CASGFPQLAGVDTGELFF
DNA: TGTGCTAGTGGTTTCCCCCAACTAGCGGGAGTCGACACCGGGGAGCTGTTTTTT

J: TRBJ2-4
size: NA
D: TRBD1
V: TRBV7-9
CDR3: CASSRTGGANIQYF
DNA: TGTGCCAGCAGCAGGACAGGGGGGGCAAACATTCAGTACTTC

J: TRBJ2-3
size: NA
D: NA
V: TRBV10-1
CDR3: CASSELESDTQYF
DNA: TGCGCCAGCAGTGAGTTAGAATCAGATACGCAGTATTTT

J: TRBJ2-5
size: NA
D: TRBD2
V: TRBV11-2
CDR3: CASSLDRASGRASETQYF
DNA: TGTGCCAGCAGCTTAGATCGGGCTAGCGGGAGGGCTTCAGAGACCCAGTACTTC

J: TRBJ2-7
size: once
D: TRBD1
V: TRBV7-9
CDR3: CASSLVQGVYEQYF
DNA: TGTGCCAGCAGCTTAGTACAGGGGGTGTACGAGCAGTACTTC

J: TRBJ1-1
size: NA
D: TRBD1
V: TRBV15
CDR3: CATSRGTGGTEAFF
DNA: TGTGCCACCAGCAGAGGGACAGGGGGCACTGAAGCTTTCTTT

J: TRBJ1-5
size: NA
D: TRBD1
V: TRBV18
CDR3: CASSPSRQGNQPQHF
DNA: TGTGCCAGCTCCCCCAGCAGACAGGGAAATCAGCCCCAGCATTTT

J: TRBJ2-1
size: NA
D: NA
V: TRBV27
CDR3: CASRLRDLNNEQFF
DNA: TGTGCCAGCAGGTTACGGGATCTCAATAATGAGCAGTTCTTC

J: TRBJ2-2
size: NA
D: TRBD2
V: TRBV12-5
CDR3: CASGIAGGSTGELFF
DNA: TGTGCTAGTGGGATAGCGGGAGGTTCGACCGGGGAGCTGTTTTTT

J: TRBJ2-3
size: NA
D: TRBD2
V: TRBV5-4
CDR3: CASSAGLATVDTQYF
DNA: TGTGCCAGCAGCGCGGGACTAGCCACGGTAGATACGCAGTATTTT

J: TRBJ2-3
size: NA
D: NA
V: TRBV19
CDR3: CASRARATTDTQYF
DNA: TGTGCCAGTAGGGCCAGGGCTACCACAGATACGCAGTATTTT

J: TRBJ2-5
size: once
D: TRBD1
V: TRBV24-1
CDR3: CATSDFTRDSQETQYF
DNA: TGTGCCACCAGTGATTTCACCCGGGACAGCCAAGAGACCCAGTACTTC

J: TRBJ1-2
size: NA
D: NA
V: TRBV9
CDR3: CASSVIDRPYGYTF
DNA: TGTGCCAGCAGCGTAATCGACAGGCCCTATGGCTACACCTTC

J: TRBJ2-7
size: NA
D: TRBD2
V: TRBV19
CDR3: CASSRPGLGRGQYF
DNA: TGTGCCAGTAGTAGACCGGGACTAGGGAGGGGGCAGTACTTC

J: TRBJ2-3
size: once
D: NA
V: TRBV6-4
CDR3: CASSRAGGRSDTQYF
DNA: TGTGCCAGCAGCAGAGCAGGGGGGAGATCAGATACGCAGTATTTT

J: TRBJ2-1
size: NA
D: TRBD1
V: TRBV18
CDR3: CASSPGQGQGARNEQFF
DNA: TGTGCCAGCTCACCGGGTCAGGGACAGGGGGCTAGGAATGAGCAGTTCTTC

J: TRBJ1-2
size: NA
D: TRBD1
V: TRBV12-3/TRBV12-4
CDR3: CASSRTGYGYTF
DNA: TGTGCCAGCAGTCGGACAGGCTATGGCTACACCTTC

J: TRBJ2-2
size: NA
D: TRBD1
V: TRBV5-4
CDR3: CASSFVRQGAGELFF
DNA: TGTGCCAGCAGCTTCGTGAGACAGGGGGCCGGGGAGCTGTTTTTT

J: TRBJ1-4
size: NA
D: NA
V: TRBV18
CDR3: CASSSNRNEKLFF
DNA: TGTGCCAGCTCATCAAATAGAAATGAAAAACTGTTTTTT

J: TRBJ1-1
size: NA
D: NA
V: TRBV18
CDR3: CASSLQQDEAFF
DNA: TGTGCCAGCTCACTACAACAGGATGAAGCTTTCTTT

J: TRBJ1-4
size: NA
D: NA
V: TRBV7-2
CDR3: CASSPQALANEKLFF
DNA: TGTGCCAGCAGCCCCCAGGCCCTAGCCAATGAAAAACTGTTTTTT

J: TRBJ2-5
size: NA
D: NA
V: TRBV7-9
CDR3: CASSLDTLQETQYF
DNA: TGTGCCAGCAGCCTCGACACCCTACAAGAGACCCAGTACTTC

J: TRBJ2-2
size: NA
D: NA
V: TRBV2
CDR3: CASSSPWRGLNTGELFF
DNA: TGTGCCAGCAGCTCTCCTTGGCGGGGTCTGAACACCGGGGAGCTGTTTTTT

J: TRBJ2-5
size: NA
D: TRBD2
V: TRBV19
CDR3: CASSIQRGIETQYF
DNA: TGTGCCAGTAGTATACAGCGGGGGATAGAGACCCAGTACTTC

J: TRBJ1-3
size: NA
D: NA
V: TRBV12-3/TRBV12-4
CDR3: CASSLSTGNTIYF
DNA: TGTGCCAGCAGTTTATCCACAGGAAACACCATATATTTT

J: TRBJ2-1
size: NA
D: TRBD2
V: TRBV12-5
CDR3: CASGLDRLAGGTRHEQFF
DNA: TGTGCTAGTGGTTTGGACAGACTAGCGGGTGGCACTAGGCATGAGCAGTTCTTC

J: TRBJ2-7
size: NA
D: TRBD2
V: TRBV7-9
CDR3: CASSNPGGSSYEQYF
DNA: TGTGCCAGCAGCAATCCCGGGGGGAGCTCCTACGAGCAGTACTTC

J: TRBJ1-1
size: NA
D: TRBD1
V: TRBV12-3/TRBV12-4
CDR3: CASRDRGTTEAFF
DNA: TGTGCCAGCCGTGACAGGGGGACCACTGAAGCTTTCTTT

J: TRBJ2-1
size: NA
D: TRBD2
V: TRBV5-4
CDR3: CASRESGGLNEQFF
DNA: TGTGCCAGCAGGGAGAGCGGGGGGCTGAATGAGCAGTTCTTC

J: TRBJ2-7
size: NA
D: NA
V: TRBV19
CDR3: CASSTLDSYEQYF
DNA: TGTGCCAGTAGTACCCTGGACAGCTACGAGCAGTACTTC

J: TRBJ2-1
size: NA
D: NA
V: TRBV7-9
CDR3: CASSLPSYNEQFF
DNA: TGTGCCAGCAGCCTCCCTTCCTACAATGAGCAGTTCTTC

J: TRBJ2-7
size: NA
D: TRBD2
V: TRBV6-1
CDR3: CASSEAVAGAYEQYF
DNA: TGTGCCAGCAGTGAAGCGGTTGCGGGAGCATACGAGCAGTACTTC

J: TRBJ2-2
size: NA
D: TRBD2
V: TRBV4-1
CDR3: CASSQAAGGRTGELFF
DNA: TGCGCCAGCAGCCAAGCGGCGGGGGGGAGGACCGGGGAGCTGTTTTTT

J: TRBJ2-5
size: NA
D: TRBD2
V: TRBV4-1
CDR3: CASSQGIAGGPLYETQYF
DNA: TGCGCCAGCAGCCAAGGTATAGCGGGAGGGCCTTTATATGAGACCCAGTACTTC

J: TRBJ2-3
size: NA
D: NA
V: TRBV9
CDR3: CASRPLEGTDTQYF
DNA: TGTGCCAGCAGGCCCCTCGAGGGCACAGATACGCAGTATTTT

J: TRBJ2-1
size: NA
D: TRBD2
V: TRBV6-4
CDR3: CASKVSGGHNEQFF
DNA: TGTGCCAGCAAGGTGTCGGGGGGGCACAATGAGCAGTTCTTC

J: TRBJ2-7
size: once
D: TRBD1
V: TRBV19
CDR3: CASPGTGLKRTYEQYF
DNA: TGTGCCAGTCCCGGGACAGGTCTAAAGAGAACCTACGAGCAGTACTTT

J: TRBJ2-3
size: NA
D: NA
V: TRBV12-3/TRBV12-4
CDR3: CASRRGDTQYF
DNA: TGTGCCAGCAGAAGGGGAGATACGCAGTATTTT

J: TRBJ2-5
size: NA
D: TRBD2
V: TRBV3-1/TRBV3-2
CDR3: CASSSTSGGRETQYF
DNA: TGTGCCAGCAGCTCGACTAGCGGGGGGCGGGAGACCCAGTACTTC

J: TRBJ2-5
size: NA
D: NA
V: TRBV9
CDR3: CASSEGVRETQYF
DNA: TGTGCCAGCAGCGAGGGAGTTCGTGAGACCCAGTACTTC

J: TRBJ2-1
size: NA
D: NA
V: TRBV2
CDR3: CASSALVAVNEQFF
DNA: TGTGCCAGCAGCGCTCTAGTAGCGGTCAATGAGCAGTTCTTC

J: TRBJ1-5
size: NA
D: NA
V: TRBV19
CDR3: CATAYQMGGNQPQHF
DNA: TGTGCCACCGCCTACCAGATGGGGGGGAATCAGCCCCAGCATTTT

J: TRBJ2-1
size: NA
D: NA
V: TRBV5-4
CDR3: CASSPSRDEQFF
DNA: TGTGCCAGCAGCCCTTCGAGGGATGAGCAGTTCTTC

J: TRBJ2-6
size: NA
D: NA
V: TRBV27
CDR3: CASSPLANAGANVLTF
DNA: TGTGCCAGCAGTCCCCTAGCGAACGCTGGGGCCAACGTCCTGACTTTC

J: TRBJ2-1
size: NA
D: NA
V: TRBV7-3
CDR3: CASSQLINGNEQFF
DNA: TGTGCCAGCAGCCAACTTATAAACGGGAACGAGCAGTTCTTC